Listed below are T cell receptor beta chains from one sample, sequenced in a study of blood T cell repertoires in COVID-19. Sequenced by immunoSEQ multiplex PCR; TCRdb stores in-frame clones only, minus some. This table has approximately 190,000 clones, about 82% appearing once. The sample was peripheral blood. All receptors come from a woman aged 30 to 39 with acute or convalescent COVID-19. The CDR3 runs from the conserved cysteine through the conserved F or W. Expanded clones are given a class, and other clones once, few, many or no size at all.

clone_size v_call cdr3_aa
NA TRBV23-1 CASSQEITGELFF
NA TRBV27 CATGRVTGINEQFF
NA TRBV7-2 CASSLDSGNNSPLHF
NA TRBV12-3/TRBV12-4 CASGRHEQFF
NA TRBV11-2 CASSFLPGGILNTEAFF
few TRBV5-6 CASSLSTYRDEQYF
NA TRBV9 CASSVVGTGAETQYF
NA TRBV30 CAFDGAGGLGDTQYF
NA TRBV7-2 CASSLGTRFSHYEQYF
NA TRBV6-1 CASSEGKGQGWGTQYF
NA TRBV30 CACRQQGSQTEAFF
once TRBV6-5 CASTRLAGPTYEQYF